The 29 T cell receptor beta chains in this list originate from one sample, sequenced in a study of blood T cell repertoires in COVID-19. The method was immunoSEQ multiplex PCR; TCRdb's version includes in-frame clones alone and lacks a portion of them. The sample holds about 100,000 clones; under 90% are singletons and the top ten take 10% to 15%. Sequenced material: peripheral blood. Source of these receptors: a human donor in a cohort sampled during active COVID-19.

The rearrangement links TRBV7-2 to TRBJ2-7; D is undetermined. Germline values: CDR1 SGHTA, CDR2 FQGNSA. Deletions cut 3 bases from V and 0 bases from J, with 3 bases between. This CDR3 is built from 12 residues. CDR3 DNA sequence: TGTGCCAGCAGCTTTAACTCCTACGAGCAGTACTTC. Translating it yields CASSFNSYEQYF. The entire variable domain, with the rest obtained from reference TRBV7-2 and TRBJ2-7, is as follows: GAGVSQSPSNKVTEKGKDVELRCDPISGHTALYWYRQSLGQGLEFLIYFQGNSAPDKSGLPSDRFSAERTGGSVSTLTIQRTQQEDSAVYLCASSFNSYEQYFGPGTRLTVT.

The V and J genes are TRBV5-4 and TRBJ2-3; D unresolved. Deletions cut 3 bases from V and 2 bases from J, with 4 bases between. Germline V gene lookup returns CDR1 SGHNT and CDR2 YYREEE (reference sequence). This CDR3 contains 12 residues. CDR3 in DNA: TGTGCCAGCAGCTCCAACACAGATACGCAGTATTTT. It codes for CASSSNTDTQYF.

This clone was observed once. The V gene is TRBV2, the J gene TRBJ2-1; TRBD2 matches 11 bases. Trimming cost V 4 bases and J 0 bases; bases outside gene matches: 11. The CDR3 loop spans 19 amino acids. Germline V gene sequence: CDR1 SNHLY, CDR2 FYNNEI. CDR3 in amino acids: CASSARASGGSSSYNEQFF. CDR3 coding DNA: TGTGCCAGCAGTGCGAGGGCTAGCGGGGGGTCGAGCTCCTACAATGAGCAGTTCTTC.

The CDR3 region has the DNA TGTGCCAGCAGCTTTACAGGCGGGGTAGCTAGTGGCTACACCTTC. Amino acids: CASSFTGGVASGYTF. V gene TRBV7-2 combines with J gene TRBJ1-2; D is possibly TRBD1 (5 bases). The germline gives CDR1 SGHTA, CDR2 FQGNSA. V gave up 3 bases and J gave up 7 bases, with 18 bases separating them. The CDR3 covers 15 residues. The full variable domain, its missing parts supplied by reference TRBV7-2 and TRBJ1-2, is GAGVSQSPSNKVTEKGKDVELRCDPISGHTALYWYRQSLGQGLEFLIYFQGNSAPDKSGLPSDRFSAERTGGSVSTLTIQRTQQEDSAVYLCASSFTGGVASGYTFGSGTRLTVV.

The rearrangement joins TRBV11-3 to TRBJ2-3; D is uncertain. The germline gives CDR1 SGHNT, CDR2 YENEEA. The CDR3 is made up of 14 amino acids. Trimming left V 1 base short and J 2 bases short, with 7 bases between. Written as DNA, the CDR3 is TGTGCCAGCAGCTTAGGTGGCTTCACAGATACGCAGTATTTT. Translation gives CASSLGGFTDTQYF.

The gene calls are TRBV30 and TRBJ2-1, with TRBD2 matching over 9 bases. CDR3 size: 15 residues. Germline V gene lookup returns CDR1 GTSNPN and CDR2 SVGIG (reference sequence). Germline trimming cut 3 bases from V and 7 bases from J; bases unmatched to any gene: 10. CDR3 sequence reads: CAWSPGSGRTNEQFF. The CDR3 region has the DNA TGTGCCTGGAGCCCTGGTAGCGGGAGAACTAATGAGCAGTTCTTC.

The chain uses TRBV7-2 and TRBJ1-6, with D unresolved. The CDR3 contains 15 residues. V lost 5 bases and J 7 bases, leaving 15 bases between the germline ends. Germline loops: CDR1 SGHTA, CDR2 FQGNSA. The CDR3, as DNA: TGTGCCAGCAGCCAGTCGCGGGGTCGGAATTCACCCCTCCACTTT. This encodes CASSQSRGRNSPLHF.

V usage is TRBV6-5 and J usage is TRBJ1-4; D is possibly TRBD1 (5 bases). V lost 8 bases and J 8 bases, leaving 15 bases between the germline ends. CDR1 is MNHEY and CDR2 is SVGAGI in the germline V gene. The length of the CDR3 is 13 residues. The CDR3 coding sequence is TGTGCCAGCCGCCCAGGGCAGGCGGAAAAACTGTTTTTT. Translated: CASRPGQAEKLFF.

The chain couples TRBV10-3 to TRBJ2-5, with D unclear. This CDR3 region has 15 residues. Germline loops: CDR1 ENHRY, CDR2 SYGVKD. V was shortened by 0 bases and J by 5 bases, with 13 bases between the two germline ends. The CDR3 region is CAISESATAEETQYF. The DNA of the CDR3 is TGTGCCATCAGTGAGTCGGCTACTGCGGAGGAGACCCAGTACTTC.

In DNA, the CDR3 is TGTGCCAGCAGTTCGTGGACTAGCGGGGGGGCCAACGAGCAGTACTTC. Residues: CASSSWTSGGANEQYF. The genes are TRBV28 and TRBJ2-7; TRBD2 matches 15 bases. Germline loops: CDR1 MDHEN, CDR2 SYDVKM. With 4 bases clipped from V and 5 bases from J, the junction kept 6 bases outside the gene matches. The CDR3 is 16 residues long.

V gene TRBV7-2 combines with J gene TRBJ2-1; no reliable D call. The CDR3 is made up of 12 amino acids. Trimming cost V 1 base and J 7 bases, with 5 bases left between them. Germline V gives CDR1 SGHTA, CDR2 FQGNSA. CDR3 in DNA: TGTGCCAGCAGCTTAGGCCTAAATGAGCAGTTCTTC. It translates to CASSLGLNEQFF.

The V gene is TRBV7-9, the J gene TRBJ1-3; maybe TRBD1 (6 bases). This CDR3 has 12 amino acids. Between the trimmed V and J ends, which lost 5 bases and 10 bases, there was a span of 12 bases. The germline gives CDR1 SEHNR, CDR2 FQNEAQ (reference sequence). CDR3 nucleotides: TGTGCCAGCAGCGTAAACAGGGATACCATATATTTT. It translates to CASSVNRDTIYF.

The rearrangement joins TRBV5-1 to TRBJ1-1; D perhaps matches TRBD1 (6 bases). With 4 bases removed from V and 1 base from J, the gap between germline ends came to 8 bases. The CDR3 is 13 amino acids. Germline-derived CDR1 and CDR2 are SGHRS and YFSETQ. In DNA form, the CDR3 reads TGCGCCAGCAGCGAGGGACAGAACACTGAAGCTTTCTTT. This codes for CASSEGQNTEAFF.

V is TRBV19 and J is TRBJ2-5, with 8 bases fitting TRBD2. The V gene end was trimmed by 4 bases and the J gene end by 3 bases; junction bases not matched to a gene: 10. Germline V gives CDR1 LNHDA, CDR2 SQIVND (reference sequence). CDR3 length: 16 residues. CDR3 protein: CASSSRLAGQEETQYF. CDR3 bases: TGTGCCAGTAGTAGCCGGTTAGCGGGGCAGGAAGAGACCCAGTACTTC.

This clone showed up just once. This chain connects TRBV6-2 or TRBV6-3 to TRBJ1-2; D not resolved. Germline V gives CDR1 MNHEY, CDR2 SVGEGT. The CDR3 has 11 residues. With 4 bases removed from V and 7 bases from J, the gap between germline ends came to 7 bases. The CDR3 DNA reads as TGTGCCAGCAGTTGGAGGAGTGGCTACACCTTC. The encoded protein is CASSWRSGYTF.

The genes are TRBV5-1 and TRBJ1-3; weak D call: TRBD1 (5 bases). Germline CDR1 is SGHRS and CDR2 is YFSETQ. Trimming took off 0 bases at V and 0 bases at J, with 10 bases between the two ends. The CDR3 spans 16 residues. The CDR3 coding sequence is TGCGCCAGCAGCTTGGGACAGCCGTCCTCTGGAAACACCATATATTTT. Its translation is CASSLGQPSSGNTIYF.

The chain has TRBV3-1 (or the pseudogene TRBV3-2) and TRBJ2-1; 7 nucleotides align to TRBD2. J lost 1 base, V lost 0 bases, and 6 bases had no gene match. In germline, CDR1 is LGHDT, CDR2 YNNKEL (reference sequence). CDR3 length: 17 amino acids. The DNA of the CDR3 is TGTGCCAGCAGCCAAGAGGGGCGGGGGTCGTCCTACAATGAGCAGTTCTTC. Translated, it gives CASSQEGRGSSYNEQFF.

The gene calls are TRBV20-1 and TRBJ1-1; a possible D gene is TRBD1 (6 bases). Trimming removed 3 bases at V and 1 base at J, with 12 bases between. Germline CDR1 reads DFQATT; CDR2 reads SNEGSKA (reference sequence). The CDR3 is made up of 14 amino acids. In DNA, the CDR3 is TGCAGTGCTAGTTTCCACAGGGAGAACACTGAAGCTTTCTTT. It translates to CSASFHRENTEAFF.

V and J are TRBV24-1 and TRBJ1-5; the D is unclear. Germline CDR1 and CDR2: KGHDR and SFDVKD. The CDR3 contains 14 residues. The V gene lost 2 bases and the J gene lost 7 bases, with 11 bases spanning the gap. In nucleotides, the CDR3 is TGTGCCACCAGTGATTCGAGGGTAGCGCAGCCCCAGCATTTT. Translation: CATSDSRVAQPQHF.

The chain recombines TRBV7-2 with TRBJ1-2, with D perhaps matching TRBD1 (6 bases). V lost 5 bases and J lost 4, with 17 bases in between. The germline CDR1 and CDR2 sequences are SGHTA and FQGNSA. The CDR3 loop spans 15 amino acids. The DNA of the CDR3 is TGTGCCAGCAGCACCCGGGACAAAATCTCCTATGGCTACACCTTC. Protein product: CASSTRDKISYGYTF.

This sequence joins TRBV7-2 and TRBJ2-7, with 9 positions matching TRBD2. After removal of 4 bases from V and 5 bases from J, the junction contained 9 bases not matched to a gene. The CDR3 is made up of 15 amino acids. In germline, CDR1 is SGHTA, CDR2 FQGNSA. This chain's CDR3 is CASSSQGLASNEQYF. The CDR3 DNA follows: TGTGCCAGCAGCTCTCAAGGACTAGCGAGCAACGAGCAGTACTTC.

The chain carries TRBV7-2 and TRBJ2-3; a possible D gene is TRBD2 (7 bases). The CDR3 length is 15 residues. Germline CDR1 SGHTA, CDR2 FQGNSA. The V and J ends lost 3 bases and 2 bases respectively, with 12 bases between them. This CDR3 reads CASSFRGGDTDTQYF. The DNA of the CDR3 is TGTGCCAGCAGCTTTAGGGGGGGGGACACAGATACGCAGTATTTT.

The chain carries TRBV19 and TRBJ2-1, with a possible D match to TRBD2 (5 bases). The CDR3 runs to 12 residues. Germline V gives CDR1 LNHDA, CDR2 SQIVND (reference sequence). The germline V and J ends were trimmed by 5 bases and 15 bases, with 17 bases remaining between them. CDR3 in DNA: TGTGCCAGTAGTCCACTAGGTGGGTTGCCGTTCTTC. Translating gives CASSPLGGLPFF.

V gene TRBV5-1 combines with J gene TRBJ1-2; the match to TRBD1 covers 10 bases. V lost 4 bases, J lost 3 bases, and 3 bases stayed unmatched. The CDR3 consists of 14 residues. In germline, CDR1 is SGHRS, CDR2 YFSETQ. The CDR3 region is CASSRTGGDYGYTF. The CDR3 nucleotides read TGCGCCAGCAGCAGGACAGGGGGTGACTATGGCTACACCTTC.

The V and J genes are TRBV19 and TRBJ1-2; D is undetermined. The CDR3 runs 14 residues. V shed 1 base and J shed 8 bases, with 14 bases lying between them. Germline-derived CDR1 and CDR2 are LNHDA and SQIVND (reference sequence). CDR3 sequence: CASSIVTAPGGYTF. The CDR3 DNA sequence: TGTGCCAGTAGTATAGTTACAGCCCCGGGAGGCTACACCTTC.

The CDR3 here is CASSYSPPGYTF. CDR3 sequence (DNA): TGCGCCAGCAGCTATTCTCCCCCTGGCTACACCTTC. The chain joins TRBV5-1 to TRBJ1-2; no clear D gene. V gave up 3 bases and J gave up 7 bases, with 10 bases separating them. There are 12 residues in the CDR3. Per the germline V gene, CDR1 is SGHRS and CDR2 is YFSETQ. Using reference TRBV5-1 and TRBJ1-2 for the parts outside the CDR3, the full variable domain is KAGVTQTPRYLIKTRGQQVTLSCSPISGHRSVSWYQQTPGQGLQFLFEYFSETQRNKGNFPGRFSGRQFSNSRSEMNVSTLELGDSALYLCASSYSPPGYTFGSGTRLTVV.

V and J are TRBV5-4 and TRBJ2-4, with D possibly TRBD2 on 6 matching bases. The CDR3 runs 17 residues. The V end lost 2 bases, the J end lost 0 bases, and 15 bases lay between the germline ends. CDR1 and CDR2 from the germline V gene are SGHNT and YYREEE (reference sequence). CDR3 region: CASSFSGLTSAKNIQYF. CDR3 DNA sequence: TGTGCCAGCAGCTTTAGCGGTTTGACTTCAGCCAAAAACATTCAGTACTTC.

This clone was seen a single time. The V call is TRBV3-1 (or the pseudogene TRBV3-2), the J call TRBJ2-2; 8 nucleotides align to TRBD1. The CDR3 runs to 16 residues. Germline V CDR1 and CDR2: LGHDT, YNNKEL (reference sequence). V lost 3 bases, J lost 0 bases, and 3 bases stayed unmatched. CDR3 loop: CASSHRTGTNTGELFF. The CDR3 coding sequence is TGTGCCAGCAGCCACCGGACAGGGACGAACACCGGGGAGCTGTTTTTT.

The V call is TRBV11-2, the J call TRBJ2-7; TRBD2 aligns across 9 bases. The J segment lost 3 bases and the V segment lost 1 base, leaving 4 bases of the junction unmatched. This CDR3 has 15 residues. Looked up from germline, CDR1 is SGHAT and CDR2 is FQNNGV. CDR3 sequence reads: CASSLGGLAVYEQYF. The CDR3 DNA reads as TGTGCCAGCAGCTTAGGGGGACTAGCTGTCTACGAGCAGTACTTC. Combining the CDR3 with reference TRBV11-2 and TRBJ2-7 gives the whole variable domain EAGVAQSPRYKIIEKRQSVAFWCNPISGHATLYWYQQILGQGPKLLIQFQNNGVVDDSQLPKDRFSAERLKGVDSTLKIQPAKLEDSAVYLCASSLGGLAVYEQYFGPGTRLTVT.